This TCR beta chain was sequenced in a study of OX40 agonist ivuxolimab in advanced cancers. Germline V lookup: CDR1 ENHRY, CDR2 SYGVKD. The V and J ends lost 2 bases and 7 bases respectively, with 12 bases between them. This CDR3 spans 14 amino acids. The study, taken as a whole, reports: At 0.1 to 3.0 mg/kg and by week 6, CD4+ and CD8+ T cells in the blood had expanded clonally.

Regarding this clone: Its antigen is not identified.

TCRdb's copy holds only in-frame clones and misses some; the assay was immunoSEQ multiplex PCR. The repertoire includes about 60,000 clones, 88% of them detected once, and roughly 0.66% sits in the top ten. Here the sequenced sample was CD4+ or CD8+ T cells sorted from blood, taken in a trial of the OX40 agonist ivuxolimab. The clonotype was recovered from an adult with an advanced solid tumor such as melanoma, head and neck, liver or kidney cancer. This chain uses TRBV10-3 with TRBJ1-5, with D possibly being TRBD1 (6 bases). CDR3 region: CAISETGQKQPQHF. The CDR3 DNA is TGTGCCATCAGTGAGACAGGGCAGAAGCAGCCCCAGCATTTT.